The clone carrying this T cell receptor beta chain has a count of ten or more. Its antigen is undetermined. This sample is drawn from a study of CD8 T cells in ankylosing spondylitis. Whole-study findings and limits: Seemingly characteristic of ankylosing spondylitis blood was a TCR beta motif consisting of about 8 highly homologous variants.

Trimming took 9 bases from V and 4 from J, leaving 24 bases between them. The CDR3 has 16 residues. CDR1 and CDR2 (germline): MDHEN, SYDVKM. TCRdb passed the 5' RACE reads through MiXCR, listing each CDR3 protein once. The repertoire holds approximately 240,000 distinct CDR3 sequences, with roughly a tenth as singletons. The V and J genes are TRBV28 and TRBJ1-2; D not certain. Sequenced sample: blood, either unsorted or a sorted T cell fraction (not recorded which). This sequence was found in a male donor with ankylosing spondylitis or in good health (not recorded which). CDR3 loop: CASVPVYSVTPYGYTF. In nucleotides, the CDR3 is TGTGCCAGTGTCCCCGTATACTCGGTTACCCCCTATGGCTACACCTTC.